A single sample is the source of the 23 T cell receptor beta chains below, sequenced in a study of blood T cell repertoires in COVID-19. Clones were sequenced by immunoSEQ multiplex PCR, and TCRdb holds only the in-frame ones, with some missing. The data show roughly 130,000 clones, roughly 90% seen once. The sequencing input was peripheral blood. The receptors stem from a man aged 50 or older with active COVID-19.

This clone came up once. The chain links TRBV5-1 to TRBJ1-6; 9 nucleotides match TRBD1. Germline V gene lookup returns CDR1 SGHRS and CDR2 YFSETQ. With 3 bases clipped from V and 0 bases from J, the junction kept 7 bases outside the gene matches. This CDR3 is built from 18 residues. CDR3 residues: CASSSTGGGSSYNSPLHF. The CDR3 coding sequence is TGCGCCAGCAGCTCAACAGGGGGCGGTAGCTCCTATAATTCACCCCTCCACTTT.

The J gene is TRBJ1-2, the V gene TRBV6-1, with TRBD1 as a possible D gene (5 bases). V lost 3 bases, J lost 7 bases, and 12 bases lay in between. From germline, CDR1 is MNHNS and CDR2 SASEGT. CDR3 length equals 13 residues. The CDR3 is CASSDRAGGGYTF. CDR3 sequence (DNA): TGTGCCAGCAGTGACCGGGCGGGGGGTGGCTACACCTTC.

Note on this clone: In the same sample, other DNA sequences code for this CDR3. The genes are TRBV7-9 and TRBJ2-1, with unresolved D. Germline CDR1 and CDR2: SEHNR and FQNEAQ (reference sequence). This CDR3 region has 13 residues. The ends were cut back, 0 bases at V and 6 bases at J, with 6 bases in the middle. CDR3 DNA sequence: TGTGCCAGCAGCTTAGCGGGCAGCAATGAGCAGTTCTTC. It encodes CASSLAGSNEQFF.

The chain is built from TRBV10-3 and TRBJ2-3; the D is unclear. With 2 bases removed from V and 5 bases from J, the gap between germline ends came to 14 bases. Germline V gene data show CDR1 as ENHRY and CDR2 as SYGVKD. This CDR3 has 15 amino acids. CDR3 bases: TGTGCCATCAGTGAGGGCGGCTCCCCGGGAGATACGCAGTATTTT. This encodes CAISEGGSPGDTQYF.

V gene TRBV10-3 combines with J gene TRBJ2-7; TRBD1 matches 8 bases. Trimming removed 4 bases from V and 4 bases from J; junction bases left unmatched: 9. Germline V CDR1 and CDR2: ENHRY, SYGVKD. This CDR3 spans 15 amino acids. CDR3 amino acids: CAISGGATGAYEQYF. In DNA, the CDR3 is TGTGCCATCAGTGGGGGGGCGACAGGGGCATACGAGCAGTACTTC.

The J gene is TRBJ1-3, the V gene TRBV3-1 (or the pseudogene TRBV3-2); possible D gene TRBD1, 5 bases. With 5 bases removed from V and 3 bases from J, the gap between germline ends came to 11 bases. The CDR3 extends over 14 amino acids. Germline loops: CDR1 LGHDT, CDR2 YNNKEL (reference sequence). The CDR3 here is CASSSRDGGNTIYF. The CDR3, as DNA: TGTGCCAGCAGCTCGCGGGACGGTGGAAACACCATATATTTT.

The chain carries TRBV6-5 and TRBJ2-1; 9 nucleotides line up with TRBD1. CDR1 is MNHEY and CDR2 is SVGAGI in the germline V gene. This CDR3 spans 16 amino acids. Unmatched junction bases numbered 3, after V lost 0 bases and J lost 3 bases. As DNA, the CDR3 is TGTGCCAGCAGTTACTCGAGGGGACAGGGCTACAATGAGCAGTTCTTC. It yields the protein CASSYSRGQGYNEQFF.

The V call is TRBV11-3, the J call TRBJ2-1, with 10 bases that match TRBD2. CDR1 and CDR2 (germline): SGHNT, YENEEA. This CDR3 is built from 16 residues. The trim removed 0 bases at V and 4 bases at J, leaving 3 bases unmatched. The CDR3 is CASSLEGTSVYNEQFF. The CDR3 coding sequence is TGTGCCAGCAGCTTAGAAGGGACTAGCGTATACAATGAGCAGTTCTTC.

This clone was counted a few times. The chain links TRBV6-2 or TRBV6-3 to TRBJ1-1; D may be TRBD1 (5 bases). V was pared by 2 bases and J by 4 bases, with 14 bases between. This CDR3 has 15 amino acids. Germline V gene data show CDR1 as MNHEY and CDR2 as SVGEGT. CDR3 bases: TGTGCCAGCAGTTACCCCCCCGGCGGGGGCACTGAAGCTTTCTTT. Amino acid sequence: CASSYPPGGGTEAFF.

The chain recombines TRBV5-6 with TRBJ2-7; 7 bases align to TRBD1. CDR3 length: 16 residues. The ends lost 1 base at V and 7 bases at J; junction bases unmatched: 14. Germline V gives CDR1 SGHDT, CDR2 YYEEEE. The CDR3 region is CASSLPEDTGVGEQYV. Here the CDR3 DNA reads TGTGCCAGCAGCTTGCCCGAAGACACAGGGGTGGGGGAGCAGTACGTC.

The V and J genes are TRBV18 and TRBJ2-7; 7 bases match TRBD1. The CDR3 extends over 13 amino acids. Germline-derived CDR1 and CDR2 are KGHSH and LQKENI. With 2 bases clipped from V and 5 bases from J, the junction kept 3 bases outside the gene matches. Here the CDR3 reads CASSPGTEDEQYV. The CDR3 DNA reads TGTGCCAGCTCACCAGGGACAGAAGACGAGCAGTACGTC.

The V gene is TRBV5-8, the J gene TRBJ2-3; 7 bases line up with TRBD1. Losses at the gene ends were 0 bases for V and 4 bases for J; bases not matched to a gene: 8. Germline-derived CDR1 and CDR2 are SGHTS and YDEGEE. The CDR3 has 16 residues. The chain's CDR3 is CASSLVEGAVADTQYF. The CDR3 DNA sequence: TGTGCCAGCAGCTTGGTAGAGGGGGCGGTGGCAGATACGCAGTATTTT.

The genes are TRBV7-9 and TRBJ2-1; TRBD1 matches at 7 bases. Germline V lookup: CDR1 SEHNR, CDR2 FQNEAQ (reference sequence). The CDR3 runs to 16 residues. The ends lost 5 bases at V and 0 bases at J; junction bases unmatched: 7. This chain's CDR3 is CASSTPRQGSYNEQFF. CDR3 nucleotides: TGTGCCAGCAGCACACCTCGACAGGGCTCCTACAATGAGCAGTTCTTC.

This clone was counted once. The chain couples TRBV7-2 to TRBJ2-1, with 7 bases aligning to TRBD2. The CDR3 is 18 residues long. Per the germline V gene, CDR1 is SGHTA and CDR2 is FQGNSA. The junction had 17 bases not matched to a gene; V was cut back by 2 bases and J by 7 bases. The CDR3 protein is CASSLRGFAGAGSNEQFF. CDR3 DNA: TGTGCCAGCAGCTTACGTGGTTTCGCGGGAGCGGGATCTAATGAGCAGTTCTTC. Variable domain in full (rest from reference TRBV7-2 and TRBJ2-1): GAGVSQSPSNKVTEKGKDVELRCDPISGHTALYWYRQSLGQGLEFLIYFQGNSAPDKSGLPSDRFSAERTGGSVSTLTIQRTQQEDSAVYLCASSLRGFAGAGSNEQFFGPGTRLTVL.

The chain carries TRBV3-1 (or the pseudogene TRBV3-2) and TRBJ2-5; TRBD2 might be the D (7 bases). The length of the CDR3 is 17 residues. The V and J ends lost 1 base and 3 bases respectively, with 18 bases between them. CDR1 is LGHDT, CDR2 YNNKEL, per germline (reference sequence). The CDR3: CASSQGGSPGGKETQYF. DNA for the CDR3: TGTGCCAGCAGCCAAGGCGGTTCCCCGGGGGGCAAAGAGACCCAGTACTTC.

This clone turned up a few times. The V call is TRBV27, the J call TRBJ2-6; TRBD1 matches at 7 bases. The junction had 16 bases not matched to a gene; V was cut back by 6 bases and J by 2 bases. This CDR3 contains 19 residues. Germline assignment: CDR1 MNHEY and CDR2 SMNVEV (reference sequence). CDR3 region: CASSQPRQGPIAGANVLTF. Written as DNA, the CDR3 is TGTGCCAGCAGCCAGCCTCGACAGGGTCCCATCGCTGGGGCCAACGTCCTGACTTTC.

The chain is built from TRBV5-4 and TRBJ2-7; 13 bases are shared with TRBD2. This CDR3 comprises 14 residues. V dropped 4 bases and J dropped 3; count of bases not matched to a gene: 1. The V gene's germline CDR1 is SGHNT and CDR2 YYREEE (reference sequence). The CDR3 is CASSRTSGSYEQYV. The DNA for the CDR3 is TGTGCCAGCAGCCGGACTAGCGGGAGCTACGAGCAGTACGTC.

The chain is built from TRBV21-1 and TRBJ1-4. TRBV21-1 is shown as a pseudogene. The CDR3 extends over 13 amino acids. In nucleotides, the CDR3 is TGTGCCAGACGATCGGTTCCAAATGAAAAACTGTTTTTT. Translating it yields CARRSVPNEKLFF.

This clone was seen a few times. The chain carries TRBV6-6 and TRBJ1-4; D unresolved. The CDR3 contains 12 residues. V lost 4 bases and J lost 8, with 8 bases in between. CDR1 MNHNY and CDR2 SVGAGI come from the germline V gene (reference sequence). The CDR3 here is CASSSPPEKLFF. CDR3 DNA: TGTGCCAGCAGTTCCCCCCCAGAAAAACTGTTTTTT.

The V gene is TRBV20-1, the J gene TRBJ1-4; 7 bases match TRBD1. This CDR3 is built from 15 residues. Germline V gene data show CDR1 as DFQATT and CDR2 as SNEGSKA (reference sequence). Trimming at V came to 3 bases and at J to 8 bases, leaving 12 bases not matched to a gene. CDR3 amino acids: CSASSDRDRREKLFF. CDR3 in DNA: TGCAGTGCTAGTAGCGACAGGGACCGAAGGGAAAAACTGTTTTTT.

CDR3 region: CASSLGVSGVETQYF. CDR3 nucleotide sequence: TGTGCCAGCAGCTTAGGGGTTAGCGGGGTAGAGACCCAGTACTTC. This chain joins TRBV11-3 and TRBJ2-5, with 8 bases lining up with TRBD2. CDR1 is SGHNT, CDR2 YENEEA, per germline. The CDR3 has 15 amino acids. V shed 1 base, J shed 4 bases, and the junction held 5 bases outside the gene matches.

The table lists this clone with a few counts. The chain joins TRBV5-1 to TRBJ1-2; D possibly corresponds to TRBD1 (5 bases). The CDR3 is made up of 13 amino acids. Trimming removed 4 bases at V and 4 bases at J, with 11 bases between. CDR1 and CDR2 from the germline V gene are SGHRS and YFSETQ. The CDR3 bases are TGCGCCAGCAGCCTCGGGGGATTCTATGGCTACACCTTC. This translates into CASSLGGFYGYTF.

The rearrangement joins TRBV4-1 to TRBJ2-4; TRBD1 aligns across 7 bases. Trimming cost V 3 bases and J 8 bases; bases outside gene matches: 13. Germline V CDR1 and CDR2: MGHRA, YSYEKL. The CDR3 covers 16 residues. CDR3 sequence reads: CASSQAPGQLTDIQYF. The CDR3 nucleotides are TGCGCCAGCAGCCAGGCTCCGGGACAGCTGACGGACATTCAGTACTTC.